Shown below are 28 T cell receptor beta chains from a single sample sequenced in a study of Ad26.COV2.S vaccination and SARS-CoV-2 variants. Data came from immunoSEQ multiplex PCR; TCRdb stores just in-frame clones and leaves some out. This repertoire shows over 450,000 clones, 89% found once; its top ten account for about 1.5%. The treatment: about 20 received Ad26.COV2.S at low or high dose, single or two shots; about 5 received placebo; per-sample allocation not given. The study sampled participants on day 63 after the first vaccine or placebo injection. The material sequenced was peripheral blood, taken in a trial of Ad26.COV2.S vaccine versus placebo. The receptor source for this set is a person between 18 and 59 years old who received the Ad26.COV2.S COVID-19 vaccine or a placebo.

J is TRBJ2-7 and V is TRBV27; 8 bases line up with TRBD1. The V segment lost 7 bases and the J segment 3 bases; nucleotides outside the gene matches: 5. Per the germline V gene, CDR1 is MNHEY and CDR2 is SMNVEV (reference sequence). This CDR3 is 13 amino acids long. CDR3 protein: CASKGRGLYEQYF. The CDR3 DNA follows: TGTGCCAGCAAGGGCAGGGGGCTCTACGAGCAGTACTTC.

The rearrangement joins TRBV7-8 to TRBJ2-7; TRBD1 is a possible D gene (5 bases). This CDR3 contains 15 residues. V dropped 2 bases and J dropped 5 bases, with 16 bases sitting between them. Germline V gene sequence: CDR1 SGHVS, CDR2 FQNEAQ. Here the CDR3 DNA reads TGTGCCAGCAGCTTATTTGCAGGGAAGAGCGACGAGCAGTACTTC. Protein sequence: CASSLFAGKSDEQYF.

CDR3 loop: CASRGLQETQYF. The CDR3 region has the DNA TGTGCCAGCAGGGGACTTCAAGAGACCCAGTACTTC. This rearrangement joins TRBV12-3 or TRBV12-4 to TRBJ2-5, with D maybe TRBD2 (6 bases). This CDR3 is built from 12 residues. Trimming took off 6 bases at V and 2 bases at J, with 7 bases between the two ends.

The chain links TRBV6-6 to TRBJ2-7; TRBD1 matches at 9 bases. J lost 3 bases, V lost 7 bases, and 1 base had no gene match. CDR3 length: 12 residues. CDR1 is MNHNY, CDR2 SVGAGI, per germline (reference sequence). This chain's CDR3 is CASKDRGYEQYF. CDR3 bases: TGTGCCAGCAAGGACAGGGGCTACGAGCAGTACTTC.

CDR3 loop: CAISESPQGVDEKLFF. In DNA, the CDR3 is TGTGCCATCAGTGAGTCACCCCAGGGGGTTGATGAAAAACTGTTTTTT. The chain employs TRBV10-3 and TRBJ1-4; 7 positions match TRBD1. This CDR3 has 16 residues. Germline CDR1 and CDR2: ENHRY and SYGVKD. V shed 0 bases and J 6 bases; nucleotides not matched to a gene: 7.

The V and J genes are TRBV7-9 and TRBJ1-3; 8 bases map to TRBD1. The germline V gene encodes CDR1 SEHNR and CDR2 FQNEAQ (reference sequence). V lost 7 bases, J lost 0 bases, and 5 bases stayed unmatched. This CDR3 has 15 amino acids. The CDR3 region is CASTPDRVSGNTIYF. CDR3 DNA: TGTGCCAGCACTCCGGACAGGGTCTCTGGAAACACCATATATTTT.

The chain uses TRBV12-3 or TRBV12-4 and TRBJ2-5; 9 nucleotides align to TRBD2. The trim removed 5 bases at V and 7 bases at J, leaving 5 bases unmatched. This CDR3 has 13 residues. CDR3 sequence reads: CASSDGREGTQYF. The DNA for the CDR3 is TGTGCCAGCAGTGACGGGCGGGAGGGGACCCAGTACTTC.

The rearrangement uses TRBV6-4 and TRBJ2-7; possible D gene TRBD2, 5 bases. Germline lookup yields CDR1 MRHNA and CDR2 SNTAGT. V was cut by 8 bases and J by 6 bases, with 17 bases left in between. This CDR3 spans 13 amino acids. CDR3 region: CASHPGYWCEQYF. DNA for the CDR3: TGTGCCAGCCATCCGGGATATTGGTGCGAGCAGTACTTC.

V usage is TRBV28 and J usage is TRBJ2-7; 7 nucleotides agree with TRBD2. From germline, CDR1 is MDHEN and CDR2 SYDVKM. The V and J ends lost 8 bases and 4 bases, in that order; junction bases with no gene match: 11. The CDR3 covers 14 residues. CDR3 region: CASHRSSGVYEQYF. The CDR3 DNA is TGTGCCAGCCACCGATCTAGCGGAGTATACGAGCAGTACTTC.

Note on this clone: Other DNA sequences in the same sample also yield this CDR3. CDR3 sequence: CASSLRQGNYGYTF. CDR3 coding DNA: TGTGCCAGCAGTCTCCGACAGGGCAACTATGGCTACACCTTC. The rearrangement links TRBV27 to TRBJ1-2; 7 nucleotides match TRBD1. Trimming took 5 bases from V and 2 from J; bases not matched to a gene: 5. The CDR3 extends over 14 amino acids. CDR1 MNHEY and CDR2 SMNVEV come from the germline V gene (reference sequence).

V and J are TRBV5-1 and TRBJ2-5; 7 bases are a match to TRBD1. Germline V gene lookup returns CDR1 SGHRS and CDR2 YFSETQ. J lost 2 bases, V lost 4 bases, and 8 bases had no gene match. The CDR3 sequence is 15 residues long. The CDR3 DNA sequence: TGCGCCAGCAGCCGGGGATCGACAGGGCAAGAGACCCAGTACTTC. It codes for CASSRGSTGQETQYF.

In DNA, the CDR3 is TGTGCCAGCAGCAAAGCCTTAGTAGATCACGACGTGAGGTATGGCTACACCTTC. It yields the protein CASSKALVDHDVRYGYTF. The gene calls are TRBV21-1 and TRBJ1-2. TRBV21-1 is shown as a pseudogene. The CDR3 extends over 18 amino acids.

V is TRBV7-2 and J is TRBJ2-1; 8 bases match TRBD1. The CDR3 is 16 amino acids. V lost 5 bases and J lost 4; bases outside the gene matches: 10. The germline CDR1 and CDR2 sequences are SGHTA and FQGNSA. CDR3 coding DNA: TGTGCCAGCAGCACACTCCGGGACAGGCTTTACAATGAGCAGTTCTTC. It is translated as CASSTLRDRLYNEQFF.

For this clone: The same CDR3 can be traced to other DNA sequences in this sample. The V and J genes are TRBV10-3 and TRBJ1-1, with no clear D. Germline V gives CDR1 ENHRY, CDR2 SYGVKD. This CDR3 has 12 amino acids. V lost 4 bases to trimming and J lost 1 base, with 4 bases between them. CDR3 residues: CAISGQNTEAFF. CDR3 nucleotides: TGTGCCATCAGTGGACAGAACACTGAAGCTTTCTTT.

This rearrangement joins TRBV11-2 to TRBJ2-2; D possibly corresponds to TRBD2 (6 bases). Germline V gives CDR1 SGHAT, CDR2 FQNNGV. V was cut by 1 base and J by 4 bases, with 10 bases left in between. The CDR3 length is 15 residues. In DNA form, the CDR3 reads TGTGCCAGCAGCTTAGGGCAGGAGGGCACCGGGGAGCTGTTTTTT. As protein: CASSLGQEGTGELFF.

The DNA of the CDR3 is TGTGCCAGCAGGATTCAACAGGGAGTCAATTCACCCCTCCACTTT. Translation gives CASRIQQGVNSPLHF. The chain recombines TRBV6-5 with TRBJ1-6, with D tentatively TRBD1 (6 bases). CDR3 length equals 15 residues. V dropped 6 bases and J dropped 7 bases, with 16 bases sitting between them. Per the germline V gene, CDR1 is MNHEY and CDR2 is SVGAGI.

The chain links TRBV7-9 to TRBJ1-4; 7 nucleotides align to TRBD1. The CDR3 runs to 14 residues. V dropped 5 bases and J dropped 7; count of bases not matched to a gene: 7. Per the germline V gene, CDR1 is SEHNR and CDR2 is FQNEAQ (reference sequence). The CDR3 sequence is CASSVRQGGEKLFF. CDR3 in DNA: TGTGCCAGCAGCGTAAGACAGGGAGGTGAAAAACTGTTTTTT. Together with reference TRBV7-9 and TRBJ1-4, the CDR3 gives the full variable domain: DTGVSQNPRHKITKRGQNVTFRCDPISEHNRLYWYRQTLGQGPEFLTYFQNEAQLEKSRLLSDRFSAERPKGSFSTLEIQRTEQGDSAMYLCASSVRQGGEKLFFGSGTQLSVL.

The chain uses TRBV14 and TRBJ2-2, with 7 positions matching TRBD2. CDR1 is SGHDN and CDR2 is FVKESK in the germline V gene. With 4 bases clipped from V and 5 bases from J, the junction kept 10 bases outside the gene matches. The CDR3 has 16 residues. Here the CDR3 DNA reads TGTGCCAGCAGCCCCCTTTGGGGAGGGCGTACCGGGGAGCTGTTTTTT. Amino acids: CASSPLWGGRTGELFF. The entire variable domain, with the rest obtained from reference TRBV14 and TRBJ2-2, is as follows: EAGVTQFPSHSVIEKGQTVTLRCDPISGHDNLYWYRRVMGKEIKFLLHFVKESKQDESGMPNNRFLAERTGGTYSTLKVQPAELEDSGVYFCASSPLWGGRTGELFFGEGSRLTVL.

The chain is built from TRBV18 and TRBJ2-1, with TRBD1 matching 9 bases. Losses at the gene ends were 2 bases for V and 9 bases for J; bases not matched to a gene: 8. This CDR3 contains 15 residues. Germline lookup yields CDR1 KGHSH and CDR2 LQKENI. The CDR3 nucleotides read TGTGCCAGCTCACCATATTCCGGGACAGGGATTGAGCAGTTCTTC. Protein: CASSPYSGTGIEQFF.

The chain has TRBV5-5 and TRBJ2-7; the D gene is possibly TRBD1 (6 bases). V lost 8 bases, J lost 2 bases, and 14 bases lay in between. The CDR3 has 13 residues. Germline loops: CDR1 SGHKS, CDR2 YYEKEE (reference sequence). The CDR3 loop reads CASSWTEPYEQYF. As DNA, the CDR3 is TGTGCCAGTTCCTGGACAGAACCCTACGAGCAGTACTTC.

In its sample, this clone was seen once. This chain joins TRBV11-2 and TRBJ2-4, with TRBD1 matching 10 bases. The CDR3 consists of 19 residues. From germline, CDR1 is SGHAT and CDR2 FQNNGV. V shed 6 bases, J shed 0 bases, and the junction held 14 bases outside the gene matches. The CDR3 DNA reads as TGTGCCAGCAGTTTTTCCGGGACAGGGGTAAAGATAGCCAAAAACATTCAGTACTTC. This translates into CASSFSGTGVKIAKNIQYF.

The chain carries TRBV5-1 and TRBJ2-1; D is ambiguous. Trimming shortened V by 4 bases and J by 4 bases, and 15 bases separated the two germline ends. The CDR3 totals 15 residues. Per the germline V gene, CDR1 is SGHRS and CDR2 is YFSETQ. The CDR3 bases are TGCGCCAGCAGCCCGGCTGCGGTTCGATACAATGAGCAGTTCTTC. Translated: CASSPAAVRYNEQFF.

The chain recombines TRBV6-5 with TRBJ1-2, with D possibly matching TRBD1 (5 bases). This CDR3 contains 13 residues. Germline loops: CDR1 MNHEY, CDR2 SVGAGI. The V gene lost 8 bases and the J gene lost 5 bases, with 15 bases spanning the gap. The CDR3 bases are TGTGCCAGCGGGGCCCAAGGTTATTATGGCTACACCTTC. It yields the protein CASGAQGYYGYTF.

CDR3 DNA: TGTGCCAGCTCACCGTACGGCTCCTATAATTCACCCCTCCACTTT. It is translated as CASSPYGSYNSPLHF. V is TRBV18 and J is TRBJ1-6; D is unresolved. CDR1 is KGHSH and CDR2 is LQKENI in the germline V gene. The CDR3 is 15 amino acids. V was clipped by 3 bases and J by 0 bases, with 6 bases between them.

The chain's CDR3 is CASSPPGLPRKLFF. The CDR3 nucleotides are TGTGCCAGCAGTCCCCCGGGGTTGCCGAGGAAACTGTTTTTT. This chain uses TRBV28 with TRBJ1-4; D is uncertain. The CDR3 extends over 14 amino acids. The V end was cut by 5 bases, the J end by 11 bases, with 18 bases between. Germline-derived CDR1 and CDR2 are MDHEN and SYDVKM. The full variable domain, its missing parts supplied by reference TRBV28 and TRBJ1-4, is DVKVTQSSRYLVKRTGEKVFLECVQDMDHENMFWYRQDPGLGLRLIYFSYDVKMKEKGDIPEGYSVSREKKERFSLILESASTNQTSMYLCASSPPGLPRKLFFGSGTQLSVL.

The chain links TRBV7-3 to TRBJ2-3; 7 positions match TRBD2. The germline V gene encodes CDR1 SGHTA and CDR2 FQGTGA. J was trimmed by 1 base and V by 5 bases; bases with no gene match: 6. This CDR3 is 15 amino acids long. Written as DNA, the CDR3 is TGTGCCAGCAGCGGACGCGGGAGCGGCACAGATACGCAGTATTTT. This sequence encodes CASSGRGSGTDTQYF. The complete variable domain, with remaining parts taken from reference TRBV7-3 and TRBJ2-3, reads GAGVSQTPSNKVTEKGKYVELRCDPISGHTALYWYRQSLGQGPEFLIYFQGTGAADDSGLPNDRFFAVRPEGSVSTLKIQRTERGDSAVYLCASSGRGSGTDTQYFGPGTRLTVL.

V usage is TRBV4-1 and J usage is TRBJ2-5, with TRBD2 identical over 8 bases. Per the germline V gene, CDR1 is MGHRA and CDR2 is YSYEKL. This CDR3 spans 16 amino acids. Germline trimming cut 1 base from V and 1 base from J; bases unmatched to any gene: 5. The CDR3 DNA reads TGCGCCAGCAGCCAAGGGACTAGCCCCTTCCAAGAGACCCAGTACTTC. Protein product: CASSQGTSPFQETQYF.

CDR3 residues: CASSPRSGGNTEAFF. DNA for the CDR3: TGTGCCAGCTCACCCCGGAGTGGGGGAAACACTGAAGCTTTCTTT. This chain connects TRBV18 to TRBJ1-1; D might be TRBD1 (5 bases). Germline V CDR1 and CDR2: KGHSH, LQKENI. Trimming took off 3 bases at V and 2 bases at J, with 13 bases between the two ends. The CDR3 sequence is 15 residues long. The entire variable domain, with the rest obtained from reference TRBV18 and TRBJ1-1, is as follows: NAGVMQNPRHLVRRRGQEARLRCSPMKGHSHVYWYRQLPEEGLKFMVYLQKENIIDESGMPKERFSAEFPKEGPSILRIQQVVRGDSAAYFCASSPRSGGNTEAFFGQGTRLTVV.